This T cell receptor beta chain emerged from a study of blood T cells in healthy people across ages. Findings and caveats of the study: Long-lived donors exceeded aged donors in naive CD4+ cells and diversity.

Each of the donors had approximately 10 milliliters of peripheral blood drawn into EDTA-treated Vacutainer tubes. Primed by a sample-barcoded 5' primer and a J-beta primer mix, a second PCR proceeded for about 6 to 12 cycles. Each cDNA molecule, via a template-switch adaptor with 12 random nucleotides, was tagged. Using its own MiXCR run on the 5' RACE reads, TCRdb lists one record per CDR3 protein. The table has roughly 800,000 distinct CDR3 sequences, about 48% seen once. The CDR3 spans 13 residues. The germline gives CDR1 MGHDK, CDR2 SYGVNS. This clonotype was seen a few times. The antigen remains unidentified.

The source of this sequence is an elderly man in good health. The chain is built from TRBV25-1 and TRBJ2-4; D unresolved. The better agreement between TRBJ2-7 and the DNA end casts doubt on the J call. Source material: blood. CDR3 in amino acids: CASSDVGVVEQYF. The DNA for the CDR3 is TGTGCCAGCAGTGACGTTGGGGTCGTCGAGCAGTACTTC.